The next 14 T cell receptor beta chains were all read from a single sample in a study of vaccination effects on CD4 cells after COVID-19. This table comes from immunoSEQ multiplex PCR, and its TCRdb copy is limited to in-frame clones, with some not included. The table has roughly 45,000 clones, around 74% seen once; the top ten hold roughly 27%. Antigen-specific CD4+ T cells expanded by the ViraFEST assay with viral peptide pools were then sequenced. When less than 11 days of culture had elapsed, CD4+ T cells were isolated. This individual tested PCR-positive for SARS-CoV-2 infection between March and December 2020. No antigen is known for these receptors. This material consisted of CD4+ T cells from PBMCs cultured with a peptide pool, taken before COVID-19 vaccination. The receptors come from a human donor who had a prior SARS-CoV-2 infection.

The CDR3: CASSQGGLAGGETQYF. The CDR3 bases are TGCGCCAGCAGCCAAGGAGGACTAGCGGGAGGAGAGACCCAGTACTTC. J is TRBJ2-5 and V is TRBV5-1; TRBD2 matches at 14 bases. The CDR3 extends over 16 amino acids. V gave up 4 bases and J gave up 4 bases; unmatched junction bases: 6. Germline assignment: CDR1 SGHRS and CDR2 YFSETQ.

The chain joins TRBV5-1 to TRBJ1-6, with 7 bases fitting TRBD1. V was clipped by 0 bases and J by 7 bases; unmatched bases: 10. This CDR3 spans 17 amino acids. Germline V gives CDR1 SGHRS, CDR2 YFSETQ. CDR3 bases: TGCGCCAGCAGCTTGGAGGAAATTTCAGGGGGGAATTCACCCCTCCACTTT. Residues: CASSLEEISGGNSPLHF.

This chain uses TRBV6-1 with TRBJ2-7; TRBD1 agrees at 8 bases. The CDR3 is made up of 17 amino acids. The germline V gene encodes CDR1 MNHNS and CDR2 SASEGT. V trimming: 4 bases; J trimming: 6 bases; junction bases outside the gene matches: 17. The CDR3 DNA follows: TGTGCCAGCAGTGGGCCCTATGGTACCCGGACAGGGTCCGAGCAGTACTTC. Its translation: CASSGPYGTRTGSEQYF.

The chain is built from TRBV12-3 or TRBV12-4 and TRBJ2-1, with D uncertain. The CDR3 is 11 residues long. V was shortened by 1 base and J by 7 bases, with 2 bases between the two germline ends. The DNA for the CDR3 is TGTGCCAGCAGTTTAGTTAATGAGCAGTTCTTC. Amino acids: CASSLVNEQFF.

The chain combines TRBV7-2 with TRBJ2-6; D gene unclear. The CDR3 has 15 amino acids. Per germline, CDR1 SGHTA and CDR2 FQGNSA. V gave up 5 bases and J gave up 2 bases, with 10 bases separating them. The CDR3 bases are TGTGCCAGCAGCGGAGCCTCGGCTGGGGCCAACGTCCTGACTTTC. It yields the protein CASSGASAGANVLTF. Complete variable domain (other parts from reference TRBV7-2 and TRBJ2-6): GAGVSQSPSNKVTEKGKDVELRCDPISGHTALYWYRQSLGQGLEFLIYFQGNSAPDKSGLPSDRFSAERTGGSVSTLTIQRTQQEDSAVYLCASSGASAGANVLTFGAGSRLTVL.

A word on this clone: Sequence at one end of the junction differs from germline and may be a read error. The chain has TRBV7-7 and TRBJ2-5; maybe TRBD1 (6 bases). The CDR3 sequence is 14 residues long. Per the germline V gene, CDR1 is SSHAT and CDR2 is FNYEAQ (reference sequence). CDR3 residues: CASSHGQLGKTQYF. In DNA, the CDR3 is TGTGCTAGCAGCCACGGACAGCTCGGAAAGACCCAGTACTTC.

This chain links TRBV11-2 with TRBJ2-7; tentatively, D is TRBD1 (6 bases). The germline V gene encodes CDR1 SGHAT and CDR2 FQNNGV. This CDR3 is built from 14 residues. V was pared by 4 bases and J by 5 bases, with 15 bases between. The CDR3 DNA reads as TGTGCCAGCAGCTCCCCCGCCAGGGGCCACGAGCAGTACTTC. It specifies CASSSPARGHEQYF.

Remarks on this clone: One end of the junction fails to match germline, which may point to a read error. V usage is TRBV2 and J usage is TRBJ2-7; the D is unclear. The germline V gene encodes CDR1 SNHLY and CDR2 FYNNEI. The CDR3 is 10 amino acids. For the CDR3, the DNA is TGTGCCACCCGGGCCTACGGGCAGTACTTC. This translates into CATRAYGQYF.

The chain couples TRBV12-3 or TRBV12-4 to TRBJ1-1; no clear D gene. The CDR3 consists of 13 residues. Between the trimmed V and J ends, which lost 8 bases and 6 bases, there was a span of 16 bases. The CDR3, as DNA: TGTGCCAGCCGACATCGTCAGAGTGCTGAAGCTTTCTTT. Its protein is CASRHRQSAEAFF.

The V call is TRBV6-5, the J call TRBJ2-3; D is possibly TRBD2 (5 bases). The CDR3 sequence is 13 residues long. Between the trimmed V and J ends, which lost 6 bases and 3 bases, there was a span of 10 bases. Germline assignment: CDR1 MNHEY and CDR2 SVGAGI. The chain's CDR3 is CASSQGLTDTQYF. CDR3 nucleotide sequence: TGTGCCAGCAGCCAAGGACTTACAGATACGCAGTATTTT.

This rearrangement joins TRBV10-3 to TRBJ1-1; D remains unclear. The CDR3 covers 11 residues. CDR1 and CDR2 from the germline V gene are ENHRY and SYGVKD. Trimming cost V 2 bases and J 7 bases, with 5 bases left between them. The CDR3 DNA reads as TGTGCCATCAGTGAGGAGGGTGAAGCTTTCTTT. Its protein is CAISEEGEAFF.

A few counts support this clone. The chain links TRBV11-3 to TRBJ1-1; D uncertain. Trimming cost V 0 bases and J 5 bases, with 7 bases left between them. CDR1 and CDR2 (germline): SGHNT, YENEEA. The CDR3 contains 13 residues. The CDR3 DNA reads TGTGCCAGCAGCTTAGATCGGTTGACTGAAGCTTTCTTT. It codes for CASSLDRLTEAFF. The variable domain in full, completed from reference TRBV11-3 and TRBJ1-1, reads EAGVVQSPRYKIIEKKQPVAFWCNPISGHNTLYWYLQNLGQGPELLIRYENEEAVDDSQLPKDRFSAERLKGVDSTLKIQPAELGDSAVYLCASSLDRLTEAFFGQGTRLTVV.

CDR3 sequence (DNA): TGTGCCAGCAGTGAATTAGAGAACACCGGGGAGCTGTTTTTT. Amino acid sequence: CASSELENTGELFF. The genes are TRBV6-1 and TRBJ2-2; D not certain. Trimming took 2 bases from V and 1 from J, leaving 5 bases between them. CDR1 is MNHNS and CDR2 is SASEGT in the germline V gene. The CDR3 has 14 residues.

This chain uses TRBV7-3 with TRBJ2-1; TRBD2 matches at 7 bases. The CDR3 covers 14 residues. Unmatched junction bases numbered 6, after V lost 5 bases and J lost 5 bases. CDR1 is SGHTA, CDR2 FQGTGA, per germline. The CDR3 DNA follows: TGTGCCAGCAGCAGACTTGGGGGGGACAATGAGCAGTTCTTC. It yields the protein CASSRLGGDNEQFF.